Listed here are 20 T cell receptor beta chains from one sample, sequenced in a study of T cells after posttransplantation cyclophosphamide. Some clones are missing from TCRdb's copy, which holds only in-frame ones; the method was immunoSEQ multiplex PCR. The sample contains tens of thousands of clones, none of them singletons. Sequenced material: PBMCs. The receptor set was obtained from a man aged 40-55 years in good health, CMV-negative, and a related stem cell transplant donor.

This clone was found many times. V usage is TRBV6-6 and J usage is TRBJ2-7; the match to TRBD1 covers 7 bases. The CDR3 runs 14 residues. After removal of 5 bases from V and 1 base from J, the junction contained 5 bases not matched to a gene. The germline gives CDR1 MNHNY, CDR2 SVGAGI (reference sequence). The CDR3 DNA reads TGTGCCAGCAGTAGACAGGGCGCTTCCTACGAGCAGTACTTC. It yields the protein CASSRQGASYEQYF.

The table lists this clone with many counts. The chain combines TRBV5-4 with TRBJ2-7, with 11 bases fitting TRBD2. CDR3 length: 15 amino acids. The germline V gene has CDR1 SGHNT and CDR2 YYREEE (reference sequence). Trimming removed 4 bases from V and 1 base from J; junction bases left unmatched: 4. The DNA of the CDR3 is TGTGCCAGCAGCGCGCTAGCGGGAGGATCCTACGAGCAGTACGTC. Encoded protein: CASSALAGGSYEQYV.

This clone showed up many times. The chain joins TRBV7-9 to TRBJ2-1, with D perhaps matching TRBD2 (6 bases). This CDR3 has 14 residues. V lost 7 bases and J 9 bases, leaving 19 bases between the germline ends. Germline loops: CDR1 SEHNR, CDR2 FQNEAQ (reference sequence). DNA of the CDR3: TGTGCCAGCACCGTTAGCGGCTCCCTGCCTGAGCAGTTCTTC. Translation gives CASTVSGSLPEQFF.

This clone was observed at least ten times. The J gene is TRBJ2-1, the V gene TRBV5-6, with D perhaps TRBD1 (5 bases). The length of the CDR3 is 14 residues. Germline values: CDR1 SGHDT, CDR2 YYEEEE. Deletions cut 4 bases from V and 10 bases from J, with 18 bases between. CDR3 protein: CASSPEQASAEQFF. Written as DNA, the CDR3 is TGTGCCAGCAGCCCTGAACAGGCGAGCGCCGAGCAGTTCTTC.

This clone appeared a few times. This rearrangement joins TRBV11-3 to TRBJ1-2; possibly TRBD1 for D (5 bases). This CDR3 has 12 residues. V lost 2 bases and J 5 bases, leaving 6 bases between the germline ends. The germline gives CDR1 SGHNT, CDR2 YENEEA. This chain's CDR3 is CASSLSGYGYTF. CDR3 bases: TGTGCCAGCAGCTTATCAGGGTATGGCTACACCTTC.

This clone was observed many times. The chain carries TRBV6-4 and TRBJ2-6, with no clear D. The CDR3 is 15 residues long. Trimming left V 2 bases short and J 0 bases short, with 5 bases between. Germline assignment: CDR1 MRHNA and CDR2 SNTAGT. This CDR3 is CASSDSTSGANVLTF. Written as DNA, the CDR3 is TGTGCCAGCAGTGACAGCACCTCTGGGGCCAACGTCCTGACTTTC.

At least ten counts were recorded for this clone. The chain carries TRBV12-5 and TRBJ2-1, with D possibly matching TRBD1 (6 bases). The germline gives CDR1 LGHNT, CDR2 FRNRAP. V lost 6 bases and J 9 bases, leaving 12 bases between the germline ends. This CDR3 comprises 12 residues. CDR3 nucleotides: TGTGCTAGTGGCTGGGGGCTCAGTGAGCAGTTCTTC. Translation: CASGWGLSEQFF.

The chain recombines TRBV4-1 with TRBJ2-5; weak D call: TRBD1 (6 bases). V was pared by 0 bases and J by 4 bases, with 12 bases between. CDR1 is MGHRA, CDR2 YSYEKL, per germline. CDR3 size: 15 residues. CDR3 residues: CASSQELGQRETQYF. The CDR3, as DNA: TGCGCCAGCAGCCAAGAACTAGGACAGCGAGAGACCCAGTACTTC.

The sample holds a few counts of this clone. The chain is built from TRBV29-1 and TRBJ2-3; a possible D gene is TRBD2 (5 bases). The V gene's germline CDR1 is SQVTM and CDR2 ANQGSEA. CDR3 length: 15 residues. The V gene lost 7 bases and the J gene lost 3 bases, with 20 bases spanning the gap. CDR3 residues: CSAVGQPQRTDTQYF. The CDR3 DNA sequence: TGCAGCGCCGTGGGCCAACCCCAGCGGACAGATACGCAGTATTTT.

The V and J genes are TRBV29-1 and TRBJ2-7; possible D gene TRBD1, 6 bases. The CDR3 extends over 13 amino acids. Trimming took 4 bases from V and 3 from J, leaving 13 bases between them. CDR1 SQVTM and CDR2 ANQGSEA come from the germline V gene. The chain's CDR3 is CSVGQVTGYEQYF. DNA of the CDR3: TGCAGCGTTGGACAGGTCACAGGCTACGAGCAGTACTTC.

This clone was seen ten or more times. This chain uses TRBV6-1 with TRBJ1-5, with D unclear. Germline V gene lookup returns CDR1 MNHNS and CDR2 SASEGT. The CDR3 is 11 amino acids. V was clipped by 6 bases and J by 6 bases, with 6 bases between them. The CDR3 DNA follows: TGTGCCAGCAGGACACGTCAGCCCCAGCATTTT. Protein product: CASRTRQPQHF.

This clone was seen many times. J is TRBJ2-1 and V is TRBV5-1, with a possible D match to TRBD1 (6 bases). The CDR3 loop spans 16 amino acids. The V and J ends lost 0 bases and 4 bases respectively, with 14 bases between them. Germline CDR1 SGHRS, CDR2 YFSETQ. The CDR3 loop reads CASSLAGDRLYNEQFF. CDR3 DNA sequence: TGCGCCAGCAGCTTGGCAGGGGATCGACTATACAATGAGCAGTTCTTC. Drawing the rest from reference TRBV5-1 and TRBJ2-1, the complete variable domain is KAGVTQTPRYLIKTRGQQVTLSCSPISGHRSVSWYQQTPGQGLQFLFEYFSETQRNKGNFPGRFSGRQFSNSRSEMNVSTLELGDSALYLCASSLAGDRLYNEQFFGPGTRLTVL.

This clone was found many times. The chain recombines TRBV6-5 with TRBJ1-4; D not resolved. Trimming took 4 bases from V and 0 from J, leaving 9 bases between them. The CDR3 loop spans 15 amino acids. Germline CDR1 MNHEY, CDR2 SVGAGI. CDR3 in DNA: TGTGCCAGCAGTTCGCGGAGGACAACTAATGAAAAACTGTTTTTT. Its protein is CASSSRRTTNEKLFF.

This clone has at least ten counts. The chain links TRBV4-3 to TRBJ1-5; 7 bases fit TRBD1. Per the germline V gene, CDR1 is LGHNA and CDR2 is YSLEER. Losses at the gene ends were 1 base for V and 6 bases for J; bases not matched to a gene: 6. The CDR3 is made up of 15 amino acids. CDR3 region: CASSQGAGGSQPQHF. The CDR3 nucleotides are TGCGCCAGCAGCCAAGGCGCAGGGGGAAGTCAGCCCCAGCATTTT.

This clone qualifies as medium-sized. The chain links TRBV5-4 to TRBJ2-4, with TRBD1 matching 7 bases. The V gene's germline CDR1 is SGHNT and CDR2 YYREEE (reference sequence). Losses at the gene ends were 3 bases for V and 4 bases for J; bases not matched to a gene: 4. This CDR3 has 14 amino acids. For the CDR3, the DNA is TGTGCCAGCAGCTCACCGGGACAGAAAAACATTCAGTACTTC. Its translation: CASSSPGQKNIQYF. The variable domain in full, with the rest retrieved from reference TRBV5-4 and TRBJ2-4, is ETGVTQSPTHLIKTRGQQVTLRCSSQSGHNTVSWYQQALGQGPQFIFQYYREEENGRGNFPPRFSGLQFPNYSSELNVNALELDDSALYLCASSSPGQKNIQYFGAGTRLSVL.

This clone was seen a handful of times. J is TRBJ2-3 and V is TRBV9; 11 bases map to TRBD2. This CDR3 comprises 16 residues. Unmatched junction bases numbered 2, after V lost 0 bases and J lost 2 bases. Looked up from germline, CDR1 is SGDLS and CDR2 is YYNGEE. CDR3 amino acids: CASSVGLAGNTDTQYF. CDR3 in DNA: TGTGCCAGCAGCGTAGGACTAGCGGGGAACACAGATACGCAGTATTTT.

The sample holds many counts of this clone. The J gene is TRBJ1-1, the V gene TRBV6-5; 8 bases agree with TRBD1. V lost 6 bases, J lost 2 bases, and 5 bases stayed unmatched. CDR1 MNHEY and CDR2 SVGAGI come from the germline V gene. This CDR3 contains 14 residues. CDR3 sequence reads: CASRRTGYNTEAFF. In DNA form, the CDR3 reads TGTGCCAGCAGGAGGACAGGGTACAACACTGAAGCTTTCTTT.

This clone was detected many times. The chain carries TRBV7-9 and TRBJ2-1; 9 bases align to TRBD1. This CDR3 contains 15 residues. After removal of 5 bases from V and 5 bases from J, the junction contained 7 bases not matched to a gene. The germline V gene encodes CDR1 SEHNR and CDR2 FQNEAQ (reference sequence). The CDR3 DNA follows: TGTGCCAGCAGCACCAGACAGGGGGGGGACAATGAGCAGTTCTTC. This translates into CASSTRQGGDNEQFF.

This clone was found many times. CDR3 amino acids: CSAHHTDTQYF. The CDR3 DNA sequence: TGCAGTGCTCATCACACAGATACGCAGTATTTT. The chain combines TRBV20-1 with TRBJ2-3; no firm D call. Trimming took 5 bases from V and 2 from J, leaving 5 bases between them. The CDR3 has 11 amino acids. Looked up from germline, CDR1 is DFQATT and CDR2 is SNEGSKA (reference sequence).

This clone came up many times. The rearrangement links TRBV9 to TRBJ2-1, with D possibly matching TRBD2 (6 bases). V was cut by 2 bases and J by 1 base, with 16 bases left in between. The CDR3 has 17 residues. Germline V gene data show CDR1 as SGDLS and CDR2 as YYNGEE. CDR3 bases: TGTGCCAGCAGCGTCGAGTTGGCCGGGGGTTCCTACAATGAGCAGTTCTTC. Protein: CASSVELAGGSYNEQFF. The entire variable domain, with the rest obtained from reference TRBV9 and TRBJ2-1, is as follows: DSGVTQTPKHLITATGQRVTLRCSPRSGDLSVYWYQQSLDQGLQFLIQYYNGEERAKGNILERFSAQQFPDLHSELNLSSLELGDSALYFCASSVELAGGSYNEQFFGPGTRLTVL.